Below, one T cell receptor (beta chain) is given with its context. The table came from immunoSEQ multiplex PCR; TCRdb's copy has only in-frame clones and leaves some out. The table includes about 210,000 clones, about 76% detected once. The data were obtained in a study of blood T cell repertoires in COVID-19. The CDR3 is made up of 14 amino acids. CDR1 and CDR2 (germline): SGHAT, FQNNGV. V trimming: 3 bases; J trimming: 5 bases; junction bases outside the gene matches: 5. The chain links TRBV11-2 to TRBJ1-1; 8 bases match TRBD1. The sequenced sample was PBMCs or T cells enriched from blood (not recorded which). The clonotype originates from a woman in her forties or fifties with acute COVID-19. The DNA of the CDR3 is TGTGCCAGCAGCTTTGGACAGGGAAGAACTGAAGCTTTCTTT. Amino acid sequence: CASSFGQGRTEAFF.